Listed below are T cell receptor beta chains from one sample, sequenced in a study of T-cell memory formation after mild COVID-19. MiXCR, applied by TCRdb to the 5' RACE reads, yields one record per CDR3 protein. Of about 88,000 distinct CDR3 sequences listed, around 27% were seen once; the top ten hold under 55%. The source material was PBMCs or a T cell subset sorted from them (not recorded which). The source of these receptors is a man between 18 and 29 years old who had mild COVID-19 (a few samples of this study predate the infection). Cell type and time point are not known. Each CDR3 is given with its conserved first and last residue. The D gene is left open where the match is weak. Clone size appears in some rows only: once, few, many, or a class for an expanded clone.

d_call	clone_size	v_call	j_call	cdr3_nt	cdr3_aa
-	many	TRBV3-1	TRBJ2-3	TGTGCCAGCAGCCAAGAAGCGGGCCTAGGTGTAGCAGATACGCAGTATTTT	CASSQEAGLGVADTQYF
-	-	TRBV28	TRBJ2-2	TGTGCCAGCAGTTATCAGGCCGGGGAGCTGTTTTTT	CASSYQAGELFF
-	-	TRBV4-3	TRBJ1-2	TGCGCCAGCAGCCAATCATCGGGCCCCTTCTATGGCTACACCTTC	CASSQSSGPFYGYTF
TRBD1	once	TRBV10-2	TRBJ2-7	TGCGCCAGCAGCGCCGGGACAGGGGTCTACGAGCAGTACTTC	CASSAGTGVYEQYF
-	few	TRBV6-6	TRBJ1-6	TGTGCCAGCATCCAAGGGCTACAGGGAAGGTCACCCCTCCACTTT	CASIQGLQGRSPLHF
TRBD1	-	TRBV18	TRBJ2-7	TGTGCCAGCTCAACCCGACAGGGAACCTCCTACGAGCAGTACTTC	CASSTRQGTSYEQYF
-	few	TRBV15	TRBJ1-1	TGTGCCACCAGCAGAGGAAGGGAAGTAATCACTGAAGCTTTCTTT	CATSRGREVITEAFF
TRBD2	-	TRBV14	TRBJ2-5	TGTGCCAGCAGCCTATTCGGGGGGAAGGAGACCCAGTACTTC	CASSLFGGKETQYF
-	-	TRBV20-1	TRBJ2-1	TGCAGTGCTAGAGATCCGGGGAGTATCTACAATGAGCAGTTCTTC	CSARDPGSIYNEQFF
TRBD1	-	TRBV7-9	TRBJ2-3	TGTGCCAGCAGCTTGGGACAGGGTTGGACAGATACGCAGTATTTT	CASSLGQGWTDTQYF
-	-	TRBV10-2	TRBJ2-3	TGCGCCAGCAGCGCCTTGGGCCCCGATACGCAGTATTTT	CASSALGPDTQYF
-	few	TRBV21-1	TRBJ2-1	TGTGCCACCCGTCGAGGGTGGGTTGAGAATGAGCAGTTCTTC	CATRRGWVENEQFF
-	-	TRBV7-2	TRBJ2-2	TGTGCCAGCAGCCTCGCACCAGGGGGGTTCGGGGAGCTGTTTTTT	CASSLAPGGFGELFF
-	few	TRBV7-9	TRBJ2-5	TGTGCCAGCAGCAAAGGGGAGACCCAGTACTTC	CASSKGETQYF
-	-	TRBV12-3/TRBV12-4	TRBJ1-4	TGTGCCAGCAGGGCACAGGCCGCTAATGAAAAACTGTTTTTT	CASRAQAANEKLFF
-	-	TRBV20-1	TRBJ2-3	TGCAGTGCTAGCCGGGGTACCCCAGATACGCAGTATTTT	CSASRGTPDTQYF